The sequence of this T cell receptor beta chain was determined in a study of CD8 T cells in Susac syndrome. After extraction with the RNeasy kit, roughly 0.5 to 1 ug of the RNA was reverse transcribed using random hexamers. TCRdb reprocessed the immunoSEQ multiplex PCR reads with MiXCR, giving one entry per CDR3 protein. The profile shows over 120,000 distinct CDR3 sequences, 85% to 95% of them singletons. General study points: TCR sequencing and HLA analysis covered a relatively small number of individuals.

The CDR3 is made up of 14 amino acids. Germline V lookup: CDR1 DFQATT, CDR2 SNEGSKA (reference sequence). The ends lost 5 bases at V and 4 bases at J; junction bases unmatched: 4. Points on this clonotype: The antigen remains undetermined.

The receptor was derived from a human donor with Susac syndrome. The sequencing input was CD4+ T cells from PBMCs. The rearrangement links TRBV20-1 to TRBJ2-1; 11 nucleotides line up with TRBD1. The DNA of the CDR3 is TGCAGTGCTCTTTGGGACAGGGGGTACAATGAGCAGTTCTTC. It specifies CSALWDRGYNEQFF.